Sequencing of this T cell receptor beta chain was carried out in a study of T-cell memory formation after mild COVID-19. TCRdb re-called the 5' RACE reads through MiXCR, storing one row per CDR3 protein. In the table there are roughly 150,000 distinct CDR3 sequences, roughly 15% of which are singletons. V was clipped by 4 bases and J by 5 bases; unmatched bases: 2. The V gene's germline CDR1 is SGHRS and CDR2 YFSETQ. This CDR3 comprises 14 residues. About this clonotype: The antigen is unknown.

The study, taken as a whole, reports: Contracting clones localized mainly to CM and EM when CD4+ and mainly to EMRA when CD8+.

Source material: PBMCs or a T cell subset sorted from them (not recorded which). The sequence derives from an adult woman who had mild COVID-19 (a few samples of this study predate the infection). Cell type and time point are not known. J is TRBJ1-6 and V is TRBV5-1; 8 bases fit TRBD1. CDR3 region: CASSAGQDNSPLHF. The CDR3 bases are TGCGCCAGCAGCGCGGGACAGGATAATTCACCCCTCCACTTT.